Presented here are 16 T cell receptor beta chains from one specimen sequenced in a study of T-cell memory formation after mild COVID-19. TCRdb ran MiXCR on the 5' RACE reads and lists one entry per CDR3 protein. The sample yields roughly 130,000 distinct CDR3 sequences, 15% to 20% seen once. Specimen: PBMCs or a T cell subset sorted from them (not recorded which). The receptor set was obtained from an adult woman who had mild COVID-19 (a few samples of this study predate the infection). Cell type and time point are not known.

This clonotype has a handful of counts. The chain joins TRBV24-1 to TRBJ2-6; D is tentatively TRBD1 or TRBD2 (5 bases each). The CDR3 is 19 amino acids. The germline gives CDR1 KGHDR, CDR2 SFDVKD. The V gene lost 4 bases and the J gene lost 0 bases, with 18 bases spanning the gap. The CDR3 DNA reads as TGTGCCACCAGTGACGCATACGGGGCACCCAACTCTGGGGCCAACGTCCTGACTTTC. It encodes CATSDAYGAPNSGANVLTF.

This clonotype was counted only a few times. V and J are TRBV2 and TRBJ2-5, with D unclear. This CDR3 has 11 residues. From germline, CDR1 is SNHLY and CDR2 FYNNEI. Deletions cut 9 bases from V and 4 bases from J, with 9 bases between. CDR3 DNA: TGTGCCAGAAGAGAAGGAGAGACCCAGTACTTC. Its protein is CARREGETQYF. Using reference TRBV2 and TRBJ2-5 for the parts outside the CDR3, the full variable domain is EPEVTQTPSHQVTQMGQEVILRCVPISNHLYFYWYRQILGQKVEFLVSFYNNEISEKSEIFDDQFSVERPDGSNFTLKIRSTKLEDSAMYFCARREGETQYFGPGTRLLVL.

The chain links TRBV3-1 to TRBJ1-2; no clear D gene. Germline CDR1 and CDR2: LGHDT and YNNKEL (reference sequence). The CDR3 loop spans 15 amino acids. V lost 4 bases to trimming and J lost 0 bases, with 12 bases between them. This CDR3 reads CASSPPEGANYGYTF. CDR3 DNA: TGTGCCAGCAGCCCGCCCGAGGGAGCTAACTATGGCTACACCTTC.

The chain has TRBV4-1 and TRBJ1-1, with D possibly TRBD1 on 6 matching bases. The CDR3 has 15 amino acids. The V gene lost 0 bases and the J gene lost 5 bases, with 13 bases spanning the gap. Germline-derived CDR1 and CDR2 are MGHRA and YSYEKL. The CDR3: CASSQDGGGGTEAFF. The CDR3, as DNA: TGCGCCAGCAGCCAAGACGGGGGCGGAGGGACTGAAGCTTTCTTT.

This clonotype turned up a few times. The chain joins TRBV12-3 or TRBV12-4 to TRBJ2-2; the match to TRBD2 covers 9 bases. The CDR3 runs to 13 residues. The trim removed 10 bases at V and 2 bases at J, leaving 2 bases unmatched. CDR3 coding DNA: TGTGCCACTAGCGGGGAAAACACCGGGGAGCTGTTTTTT. Translated, it gives CATSGENTGELFF.

This clonotype has at least ten counts. The chain combines TRBV24-1 with TRBJ2-5; 7 bases agree with TRBD1. Germline V lookup: CDR1 KGHDR, CDR2 SFDVKD. The trim removed 4 bases at V and 4 bases at J, leaving 8 bases unmatched. This CDR3 is 15 amino acids long. The CDR3: CATSDPRDSGETQYF. The CDR3 DNA is TGTGCCACCAGTGACCCCCGGGACAGTGGAGAGACCCAGTACTTC.

The CDR3 loop reads CASSIEASDHTDTQYF. CDR3 nucleotide sequence: TGTGCCAGTAGTATAGAAGCTAGCGACCACACAGATACGCAGTATTTT. V gene TRBV19 combines with J gene TRBJ2-3, with D perhaps TRBD2 (6 bases). This CDR3 region has 16 residues. V dropped 0 bases and J dropped 2 bases, with 12 bases sitting between them. Germline V gives CDR1 LNHDA, CDR2 SQIVND (reference sequence).

There are many counts of this clonotype. This rearrangement joins TRBV7-2 to TRBJ2-3; unclear D gene. The CDR3 has 16 residues. V dropped 1 base and J dropped 0 bases, with 11 bases sitting between them. In germline, CDR1 is SGHTA, CDR2 FQGNSA. This CDR3 is CASSLVLPTSTDTQYF. The CDR3 bases are TGTGCCAGCAGCTTAGTTCTACCAACTAGCACAGATACGCAGTATTTT.

This clonotype was found a few times. The J gene is TRBJ1-2, the V gene TRBV21-1. TRBV21-1 is reported as a pseudogene. CDR3 size: 17 residues. The CDR3 DNA reads TGTGCCAGCAGCAAAGTCTTAATCCCTCTAGCTAACTATGGCTACACCTTC. Its protein is CASSKVLIPLANYGYTF.

The V and J genes are TRBV20-1 and TRBJ2-5; a possible D gene is TRBD1 (5 bases). Trimming took 0 bases from V and 7 from J, leaving 12 bases between them. The CDR3 is 13 amino acids. Germline values: CDR1 DFQATT, CDR2 SNEGSKA (reference sequence). For the CDR3, the DNA is TGCAGTGCTAGAGATGCCAGGGCGGCGACCCAGTACTTC. The encoded protein is CSARDARAATQYF.

This clonotype was picked up a small number of times. This chain links TRBV6-2 or TRBV6-3 with TRBJ2-7; D is unresolved. This CDR3 region has 12 residues. V gave up 8 bases and J gave up 6 bases, with 14 bases separating them. From germline, CDR1 is MNHEY and CDR2 SVGEGT. This chain's CDR3 is CASVRIQSEQYF. CDR3 coding DNA: TGTGCCAGCGTAAGAATTCAGAGCGAGCAGTACTTC.

The chain is built from TRBV4-1 and TRBJ1-5; D is perhaps TRBD1 (6 bases). The CDR3 is made up of 15 amino acids. Trimming cost V 0 bases and J 7 bases, with 13 bases left between them. CDR1 and CDR2 from the germline V gene are MGHRA and YSYEKL. The CDR3 DNA follows: TGCGCCAGCAGCCAAGAGGGAGCAGGGGTCCAGCCCCAGCATTTT. Translated: CASSQEGAGVQPQHF.

This clonotype was observed a handful of times. V and J are TRBV7-6 and TRBJ2-7; D is possibly TRBD1 or TRBD2 (6 bases each). The germline V and J ends were trimmed by 0 bases and 2 bases, with 8 bases remaining between them. Germline CDR1 is SGHVS and CDR2 is FNYEAQ. This CDR3 has 14 residues. CDR3 sequence reads: CASSLAGGAYEQYF. The CDR3 DNA follows: TGTGCCAGCAGCTTAGCGGGGGGCGCCTACGAGCAGTACTTC.

V is TRBV7-8 and J is TRBJ1-2; 7 nucleotides agree with TRBD1. V lost 1 base, J lost 8 bases, and 7 bases stayed unmatched. Germline lookup yields CDR1 SGHVS and CDR2 FQNEAQ. This CDR3 is built from 14 residues. CDR3 sequence reads: CASSLGGQSSGYTF. The CDR3 DNA is TGTGCCAGCAGCTTAGGGGGACAGAGCAGCGGCTACACCTTC.

The chain combines TRBV7-2 with TRBJ2-1, with 13 bases lining up with TRBD2. This CDR3 contains 16 residues. The ends lost 1 base at V and 10 bases at J; junction bases unmatched: 7. Germline V CDR1 and CDR2: SGHTA, FQGNSA. The CDR3 DNA is TGTGCCAGCAGCTTAGGGGGGGGACTAGCGGGATTAGAGCAGTTCTTC. This translates into CASSLGGGLAGLEQFF.

This clonotype was counted ten times or more. The V gene is TRBV29-1, the J gene TRBJ2-3; D ambiguous. V was pared by 6 bases and J by 0 bases, with 13 bases between. CDR3 size: 14 residues. Germline V gives CDR1 SQVTM, CDR2 ANQGSEA. The CDR3 loop is CSVLGRSSTDTQYF. CDR3 nucleotide sequence: TGCAGCGTCCTCGGGCGGTCTAGCACAGATACGCAGTATTTT.